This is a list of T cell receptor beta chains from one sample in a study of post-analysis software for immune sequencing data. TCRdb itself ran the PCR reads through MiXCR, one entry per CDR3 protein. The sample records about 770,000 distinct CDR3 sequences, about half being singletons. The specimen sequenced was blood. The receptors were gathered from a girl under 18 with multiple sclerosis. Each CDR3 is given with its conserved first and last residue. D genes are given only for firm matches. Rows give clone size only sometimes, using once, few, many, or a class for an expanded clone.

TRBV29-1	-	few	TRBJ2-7	TGCAGCGCCCGACGGCAGGGGACCCACGAGCAGTACTTC	CSARRQGTHEQYF
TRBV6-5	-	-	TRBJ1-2	TGTACCAGCAGCCGGGACAATGGTGGCTACACCTTC	CTSSRDNGGYTF
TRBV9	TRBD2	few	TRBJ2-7	TGTGCCAGCAGCAAAGGGACTAGCTACGAGCAGTACTTC	CASSKGTSYEQYF
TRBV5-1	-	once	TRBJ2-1	TGCGCCAGCAGCTTGGGGGATGGCTCCCCACTTTACAATGAGCAGTTCTTC	CASSLGDGSPLYNEQFF
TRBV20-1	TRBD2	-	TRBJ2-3	TGCAGTGCTAGAGGTCGAGCGGGAGGGCCTGAGAATACGCAGTATTTT	CSARGRAGGPENTQYF
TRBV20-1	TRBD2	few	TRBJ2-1	TGCAGTGCTAGTTGGGGGACTAGCGGCTACAATGAGCAGTTCTTC	CSASWGTSGYNEQFF
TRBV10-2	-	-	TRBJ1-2	TGCGCCAGCAGTTTTGACAGTTCCTACTATGGCTACACCTTC	CASSFDSSYYGYTF
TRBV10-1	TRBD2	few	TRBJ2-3	TGCGCCAGCGGGTCCGGGGGGGCAGATACGCAGTATTTT	CASGSGGADTQYF
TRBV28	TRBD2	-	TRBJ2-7	TGTGCCAGCAGTCGCCCGGGAGGCTACGAGCAGTACTTC	CASSRPGGYEQYF
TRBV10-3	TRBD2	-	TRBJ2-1	TGTGCCATCATGTCCGGGCTAGCGGGAGCCTATGAGCAGTTCTTC	CAIMSGLAGAYEQFF